The clone carrying this T cell receptor beta chain was found many times. What it binds is unknown. The source of the sample is a study of Graves' ophthalmopathy and Graves' hyperthyroidism. As for the study in general: No treatment had been given when peripheral blood was collected at initial diagnosis.

Whole-study results and caveats: Ophthalmopathy could be told apart from stable hyperthyroidism by a 13-signature model (about 90% sensitivity, around 80% specificity).

The CDR3 has 14 residues. Germline values: CDR1 LGHDT, CDR2 YNNKEL (reference sequence). V was trimmed by 0 bases and J by 10 bases, leaving 10 bases between them. None of the included patients had other autoimmune diseases, uncontrolled infections, pregnancy or lactation, as these led to exclusion. What supplied the PBMCs was about 10 ml of fresh peripheral blood. Amplification from RNA transcripts yielded the TCR beta CDR3 regions. The authors performed first-round RT-PCR with HTBI primers and then a second-round multiplex PCR. TCRdb analysed the multiplex PCR reads with MiXCR anew, one entry per CDR3 protein. The repertoire consists of roughly 300,000 distinct CDR3 sequences, with roughly 15% occurring once and the leading ten covering roughly an eighth.

This clonotype was obtained from an adult man with Graves' ophthalmopathy. The chain links TRBV3-1 to TRBJ1-6; D not certain. Specimen: peripheral blood. The CDR3 sequence is CASSQDRSGSPLHF. The CDR3 DNA reads TGTGCCAGCAGCCAAGATCGGTCGGGGTCACCCCTCCACTTT.